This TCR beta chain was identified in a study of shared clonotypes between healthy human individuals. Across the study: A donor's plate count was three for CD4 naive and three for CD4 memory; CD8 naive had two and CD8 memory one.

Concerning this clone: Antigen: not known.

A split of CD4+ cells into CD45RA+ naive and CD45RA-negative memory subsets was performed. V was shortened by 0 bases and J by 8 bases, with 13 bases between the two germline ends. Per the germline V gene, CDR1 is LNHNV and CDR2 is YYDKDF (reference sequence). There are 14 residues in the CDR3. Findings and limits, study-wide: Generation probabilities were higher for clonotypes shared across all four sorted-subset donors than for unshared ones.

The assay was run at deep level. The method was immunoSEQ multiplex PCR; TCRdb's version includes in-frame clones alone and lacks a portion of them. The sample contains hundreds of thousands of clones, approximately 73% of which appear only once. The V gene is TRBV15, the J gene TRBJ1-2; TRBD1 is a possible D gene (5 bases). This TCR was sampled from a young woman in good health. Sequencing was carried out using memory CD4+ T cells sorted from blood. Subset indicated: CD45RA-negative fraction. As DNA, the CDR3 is TGTGCCACCAGCAGAGATCCGGGGGGTTTGGGCTACACCTTC. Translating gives CATSRDPGGLGYTF.